This passage covers 27 T cell receptor beta chains from one sample sequenced in a study of T-cell memory formation after mild COVID-19. TCRdb used MiXCR to reprocess the 5' RACE reads, holding one entry per CDR3 protein. The data contain around 370,000 distinct CDR3 sequences, under 25% of them singletons. Sequencing was done on a sample of PBMCs or a T cell subset sorted from them (not recorded which). The receptors here all came from an adult woman who had mild COVID-19 (a few samples of this study predate the infection). Cell type and time point are not known.

The V and J genes are TRBV2 and TRBJ2-5; D remains unclear. The V end lost 8 bases, the J end lost 0 bases, and 10 bases lay between the germline ends. This CDR3 has 13 amino acids. The V gene's germline CDR1 is SNHLY and CDR2 FYNNEI. The CDR3 nucleotides read TGTGCCAGCCTCGATTGGAACCAAGAGACCCAGTACTTC. This codes for CASLDWNQETQYF.

The chain is built from TRBV10-3 and TRBJ2-5, with D perhaps TRBD1 or TRBD2 (5 bases each). CDR1 is ENHRY, CDR2 SYGVKD, per germline. This CDR3 spans 15 amino acids. With 3 bases removed from V and 5 bases from J, the gap between germline ends came to 16 bases. This CDR3 is CAISDPPRGDETQYF. CDR3 bases: TGTGCCATCAGTGACCCCCCGAGAGGGGACGAGACCCAGTACTTC.

The chain has TRBV6-2 or TRBV6-3 and TRBJ2-1, with D tentatively TRBD1 (6 bases). The V end lost 2 bases, the J end lost 2 bases, and 19 bases lay between the germline ends. Germline V lookup: CDR1 MNHEY, CDR2 SVGEGT. This CDR3 has 18 residues. This chain's CDR3 is CASSYRLRPPGAYNEQFF. For the CDR3, the DNA is TGTGCCAGCAGTTACCGCCTACGGCCTCCAGGGGCCTACAATGAGCAGTTCTTC.

This clonotype has a count of ten or more. This CDR3 is CASSASQANEQFF. In nucleotides, the CDR3 is TGTGCCAGCAGTGCATCGCAGGCTAATGAGCAGTTCTTC. The chain joins TRBV2 to TRBJ2-1; D ambiguous. The germline CDR1 and CDR2 sequences are SNHLY and FYNNEI. The CDR3 extends over 13 amino acids. V lost 4 bases and J lost 7, with 11 bases in between.

The rearrangement links TRBV4-1 to TRBJ2-7, with 8 bases that match TRBD1. From germline, CDR1 is MGHRA and CDR2 YSYEKL. There are 15 residues in the CDR3. V lost 2 bases and J lost 2; bases outside the gene matches: 5. For the CDR3, the DNA is TGCGCCAGCAGCCAAAAGACAGGGGAAGCCTACGAGCAGTACTTC. This translates into CASSQKTGEAYEQYF.

This clonotype showed up just a few times. The J gene is TRBJ2-7, the V gene TRBV30, with 8 positions matching TRBD2. The CDR3 extends over 15 amino acids. Looked up from germline, CDR1 is GTSNPN and CDR2 is SVGIG (reference sequence). With 0 bases clipped from V and 5 bases from J, the junction kept 9 bases outside the gene matches. CDR3 sequence (DNA): TGTGCCTGGAGTGTGACTCTAGCGGGCTTCAACGAGCAGTACTTC. The encoded protein is CAWSVTLAGFNEQYF.

This clonotype has a handful of counts. V is TRBV5-1 and J is TRBJ2-3, with 9 nucleotides matching TRBD1. CDR1 and CDR2 from the germline V gene are SGHRS and YFSETQ. There are 15 residues in the CDR3. The J segment lost 5 bases and the V segment lost 3 bases, leaving 7 bases of the junction unmatched. The CDR3 nucleotides read TGCGCCAGCAGCTGGGGAGGGACAGGGCGAGATACGCAGTATTTT. Protein sequence: CASSWGGTGRDTQYF.

This chain joins TRBV29-1 and TRBJ1-2; D not resolved. Germline-derived CDR1 and CDR2 are SQVTM and ANQGSEA. V was shortened by 4 bases and J by 8 bases, with 17 bases between the two germline ends. This CDR3 has 13 residues. The CDR3 DNA reads TGCAGCGTTGCGCCCCCGAATATCTTAGGCTACACCTTC. Its translation is CSVAPPNILGYTF.

The chain is built from TRBV2 and TRBJ2-3; 12 positions match TRBD2. The germline gives CDR1 SNHLY, CDR2 FYNNEI. With V trimmed by 3 bases and J by 6 bases, 7 bases remained unmatched. The CDR3 loop spans 16 amino acids. In nucleotides, the CDR3 is TGTGCCAGCAGTGATGGGCTAGCGGGGGGGCCGGATACGCAGTATTTT. The encoded protein is CASSDGLAGGPDTQYF.

The chain is built from TRBV4-2 and TRBJ1-2; D not certain. Trimming shortened V by 0 bases and J by 5 bases, and 7 bases separated the two germline ends. There are 13 residues in the CDR3. Germline V gives CDR1 LGHNA, CDR2 YNFKEQ. The CDR3 DNA is TGTGCCAGCAGCCAAGAATCCGGTTATGGCTACACCTTC. Its translation is CASSQESGYGYTF.

The chain uses TRBV7-7 and TRBJ2-5, with D perhaps matching TRBD1 (6 bases). Trimming removed 5 bases at V and 4 bases at J, with 17 bases between. CDR1 and CDR2 (germline): SSHAT, FNYEAQ (reference sequence). The CDR3 contains 15 residues. The CDR3 sequence: CASSKNTGSGETQYF. The CDR3 nucleotides are TGTGCCAGCAGCAAAAACACAGGGTCGGGAGAGACCCAGTACTTC.

J is TRBJ1-1 and V is TRBV5-5; a possible D gene is TRBD1 (5 bases). The V end lost 2 bases, the J end lost 3 bases, and 11 bases lay between the germline ends. Germline V CDR1 and CDR2: SGHKS, YYEKEE (reference sequence). This CDR3 region has 14 residues. CDR3 bases: TGTGCCAGCAGCTTTCGATGGGGGGACACTGAAGCTTTCTTT. It translates to CASSFRWGDTEAFF.

The genes are TRBV6-5 and TRBJ2-2; either TRBD1 or TRBD2 may fit D (5 bases each). The CDR3 is made up of 15 amino acids. Trimming removed 7 bases at V and 1 base at J, with 13 bases between. Per germline, CDR1 MNHEY and CDR2 SVGAGI. The CDR3 sequence: CASTWDRRNTGELFF. The CDR3 DNA is TGTGCCAGCACCTGGGACCGGCGGAACACCGGGGAGCTGTTTTTT.

The CDR3 bases are TGTGCCAGCAGTTTATCCCCGGGGGGCCCAGGGTACGAGCAGTACTTC. This sequence encodes CASSLSPGGPGYEQYF. This chain uses TRBV27 with TRBJ2-7; D might be TRBD2 (7 bases). V lost 0 bases, J lost 4 bases, and 16 bases lay in between. The V gene's germline CDR1 is MNHEY and CDR2 SMNVEV (reference sequence). This CDR3 spans 16 amino acids.

V usage is TRBV15 and J usage is TRBJ1-1, with a weak D call TRBD1 (6 bases). This CDR3 contains 14 residues. Trimming took off 4 bases at V and 5 bases at J, with 14 bases between the two ends. Germline CDR1 LNHNV, CDR2 YYDKDF (reference sequence). CDR3 amino acids: CATSKNRAGTEAFF. The CDR3, as DNA: TGTGCCACCAGCAAGAACAGGGCGGGGACTGAAGCTTTCTTT.

This clonotype was picked up a small number of times. The chain recombines TRBV5-5 with TRBJ2-7; D is ambiguous. The germline V and J ends were trimmed by 0 bases and 3 bases, with 10 bases remaining between them. CDR1 is SGHKS, CDR2 YYEKEE, per germline (reference sequence). The CDR3 runs to 14 residues. CDR3 protein: CASSLVLADYEQYF. In DNA, the CDR3 is TGTGCCAGCAGCTTGGTGTTGGCGGACTACGAGCAGTACTTC.

The table lists this clonotype with a count of one. The chain uses TRBV6-6 and TRBJ1-2; D is unclear. The CDR3 is made up of 12 amino acids. Per the germline V gene, CDR1 is MNHNY and CDR2 is SVGAGI (reference sequence). V shed 6 bases and J shed 1 base, with 6 bases lying between them. CDR3 sequence (DNA): TGTGCCAGCAGGAGTGATAACTATGGCTACACCTTC. Encoded protein: CASRSDNYGYTF.

This sequence joins TRBV6-5 and TRBJ1-2; TRBD1 might be the D (5 bases). The V end was cut by 6 bases, the J end by 4 bases, with 9 bases between. Germline V gene sequence: CDR1 MNHEY, CDR2 SVGAGI. The CDR3 has 12 residues. In DNA, the CDR3 is TGTGCCAGCAGACAAACAGGCTATGGCTACACCTTC. This translates into CASRQTGYGYTF.

The V call is TRBV6-2 or TRBV6-3, the J call TRBJ2-7, with 11 bases that match TRBD2. CDR3 size: 17 residues. In germline, CDR1 is MNHEY, CDR2 SVGEGT. V lost 8 bases, J lost 0 bases, and 12 bases stayed unmatched. CDR3 sequence reads: CASLRGLAGGTSYEQYF. The CDR3 nucleotides are TGTGCCAGCTTGAGGGGTCTAGCGGGAGGAACCTCCTACGAGCAGTACTTC.

This clonotype was recorded many times. V is TRBV7-6 and J is TRBJ2-7; D not certain. Between the trimmed V and J ends, which lost 5 bases and 4 bases, there was a span of 9 bases. The germline gives CDR1 SGHVS, CDR2 FNYEAQ. The CDR3 runs 12 residues. The CDR3 DNA reads as TGTGCCAGCAGCCCCACGATGTACGAGCAGTACTTC. Protein sequence: CASSPTMYEQYF. Based on the CDR3 plus reference TRBV7-6 and TRBJ2-7, the full variable domain is GAGVSQSPRYKVTKRGQDVALRCDPISGHVSLYWYRQALGQGPEFLTYFNYEAQQDKSGLPNDRFSAERPEGSISTLTIQRTEQRDSAMYRCASSPTMYEQYFGPGTRLTVT.

The V and J genes are TRBV5-1 and TRBJ2-7, with a tentative D call TRBD2 (5 bases). Trimming cost V 0 bases and J 2 bases, with 12 bases left between them. The CDR3 spans 15 residues. CDR1 and CDR2 (germline): SGHRS, YFSETQ. CDR3 nucleotide sequence: TGCGCCAGCAGCTTGGGTTGGACTGCCACCTACGAGCAGTACTTC. This codes for CASSLGWTATYEQYF. Drawing the rest from reference TRBV5-1 and TRBJ2-7, the complete variable domain is KAGVTQTPRYLIKTRGQQVTLSCSPISGHRSVSWYQQTPGQGLQFLFEYFSETQRNKGNFPGRFSGRQFSNSRSEMNVSTLELGDSALYLCASSLGWTATYEQYFGPGTRLTVT.

J is TRBJ2-1 and V is TRBV2; 10 bases agree with TRBD1. The CDR3 is 15 residues long. The germline V gene has CDR1 SNHLY and CDR2 FYNNEI. V lost 6 bases to trimming and J lost 4 bases; unmatched junction nucleotides: 6. The CDR3 protein is CASRTGGAGYNEQFF. In DNA, the CDR3 is TGTGCCAGCAGGACAGGGGGCGCGGGTTACAATGAGCAGTTCTTC.

This clonotype was observed once. The chain is built from TRBV6-6 and TRBJ2-5; 9 nucleotides line up with TRBD1. Germline V lookup: CDR1 MNHNY, CDR2 SVGAGI (reference sequence). V was pared by 10 bases and J by 3 bases, with 3 bases of the junction left unmatched. The CDR3 covers 12 residues. CDR3 sequence: CATRQGEETQYF. The DNA for the CDR3 is TGTGCCACCCGACAGGGGGAAGAGACCCAGTACTTC.

The V call is TRBV7-9, the J call TRBJ2-7; weak D call: TRBD2 (6 bases). The CDR3 is made up of 15 amino acids. Germline V gives CDR1 SEHNR, CDR2 FQNEAQ (reference sequence). The V end was cut by 5 bases, the J end by 0 bases, with 14 bases between. DNA of the CDR3: TGTGCCAGCAGCGCCCGGGACTCCGGCTCCTACGAGCAGTACTTC. It is translated as CASSARDSGSYEQYF. Using reference TRBV7-9 and TRBJ2-7 for the parts outside the CDR3, the full variable domain is DTGVSQNPRHKITKRGQNVTFRCDPISEHNRLYWYRQTLGQGPEFLTYFQNEAQLEKSRLLSDRFSAERPKGSFSTLEIQRTEQGDSAMYLCASSARDSGSYEQYFGPGTRLTVT.

The chain employs TRBV6-1 and TRBJ1-2, with 7 bases that match TRBD1. The trim removed 6 bases at V and 6 bases at J, leaving 4 bases unmatched. Germline assignment: CDR1 MNHNS and CDR2 SASEGT. This CDR3 comprises 12 residues. In nucleotides, the CDR3 is TGTGCCAGCAGAGGGGGCAACGATGGCTACACCTTC. Its protein is CASRGGNDGYTF.

This rearrangement joins TRBV10-3 to TRBJ2-7; either TRBD1 or TRBD2 may supply D (5 bases each). Trimming left V 1 base short and J 5 bases short, with 15 bases between. CDR3 size: 15 residues. The V gene's germline CDR1 is ENHRY and CDR2 SYGVKD. The CDR3 DNA reads TGTGCCATCAGTGAGTGGGGGACGCCCTCGGACGAGCAGTACTTC. Protein product: CAISEWGTPSDEQYF.

This clonotype was counted only a few times. The DNA for the CDR3 is TGTGCCAGCAGCGTCGCAGGGAGCAATCAGCCCCAGCATTTT. Translation: CASSVAGSNQPQHF. The chain has TRBV12-3 or TRBV12-4 and TRBJ1-5; tentatively, D is TRBD1 (5 bases). The CDR3 spans 14 residues. Trimming left V 6 bases short and J 1 base short, with 10 bases between.